The text below deals with one T cell receptor (beta chain). Its antigen is unidentified. The data derive from a study of T cell responses to AZD1222 COVID-19 vaccine. Whole-study findings and limits: Reportedly, nearly half of unique spike TCRs recognized epitopes outside B.1.351/B.1.1.7 mutations. Vaccine-associated CD4 TCRs ranged over spike, dominating at 160-218 and 743-854.

Here immunoSEQ multiplex PCR was the method, and the copy in TCRdb shows in-frame clones only, minus some. The table lists under 200,000 clones, around 89% of them singletons. In germline, CDR1 is MNHEY, CDR2 SVGEGT. The J segment lost 1 base and the V segment lost 8 bases, leaving 7 bases of the junction unmatched. The CDR3 loop spans 15 amino acids. The starting material was peripheral blood, obtained 28 days after the second AZD1222 dose. This TCR came from an adult who received the AZD1222 COVID-19 vaccine. V gene TRBV6-2 or TRBV6-3 combines with J gene TRBJ2-3; 9 bases line up with TRBD2. The CDR3 sequence: CASRPSGIGTDTQYF. Here the CDR3 DNA reads TGTGCCAGCCGCCCTAGCGGGATTGGCACAGATACGCAGTATTTT.